The clone carrying this T cell receptor (beta chain) was observed many times. Its specificity is unknown. Amplification of TCR beta CDR3 regions used RNA as the template. With the HTBI primer set, the TCR CDR3 went through a first round of RT-PCR. TCRdb re-called the multiplex PCR reads through MiXCR, storing one row per CDR3 protein. This sample carries approximately 590,000 distinct CDR3 sequences, about a sixth of them seen once, and the ten largest clones take about 7%. The data stem from a study of T cells in Graves' hyperthyroidism and ophthalmopathy. Study results and limitations: For ophthalmopathy, model prediction preceded onset by a median approximately 6 months.

Germline V gene lookup returns CDR1 MNHEY and CDR2 SMNVEV (reference sequence). V lost 6 bases and J 4 bases, leaving 28 bases between the germline ends. This CDR3 contains 18 residues. The source of this sequence is a woman in her 30s with Graves' hyperthyroidism. This sequence joins TRBV27 and TRBJ2-7; possible D gene TRBD1, 6 bases. The sample was blood. CDR3 DNA: TGTGCCAGCAGCCGAACAGGGAATACCCCCTCACGGCCTTACGAGCAGTACTTC. This translates into CASSRTGNTPSRPYEQYF.